Listed below are T cell receptor beta chains from one sample, sequenced in a study of blood T cell repertoires in COVID-19. Measured with immunoSEQ multiplex PCR; TCRdb has only the in-frame clones, and not every one. The sample comprises approximately 250,000 clones, approximately 82% of which are singletons, and about 15% rests with the top ten. Sequencing used PBMCs or T cells enriched from blood (not recorded which). These receptors were taken from a man in his forties or fifties who had recovered from COVID-19. Both conserved end residues are part of each CDR3. The D gene is left open where the match is weak. Size values are once, few and many counts, or a class for expanded clones, and some rows have none.

j_gene,v_gene,d_gene,abundance,CDR3aa,CDR3nt
TRBJ2-7,TRBV5-1,-,-,CASSSSSGGAWYEQYF,TGCGCCAGCAGTTCTAGCTCTGGGGGCGCATGGTACGAGCAGTACTTC
TRBJ2-2,TRBV19,TRBD2,few,CASSPGRGTVNTGELFF,TGTGCCAGTAGTCCAGGGAGGGGCACCGTGAACACCGGGGAGCTGTTTTTT
TRBJ2-7,TRBV14,TRBD2,-,CASSVTSGVGEQYF,TGTGCCAGCAGTGTGACTAGCGGGGTCGGGGAGCAGTACTTC
TRBJ2-7,TRBV27,-,-,CASRSWGDAAYEQYF,TGTGCCAGCAGGTCTTGGGGGGACGCGGCCTACGAGCAGTACTTC
TRBJ1-5,TRBV7-2,-,-,CASSLVGGGSQPQHF,TGTGCCAGCAGCTTAGTGGGGGGAGGATCTCAGCCCCAGCATTTT
TRBJ2-2,TRBV25-1,TRBD2,-,CATSTSRRNTGELFF,TGTGCCACCTCGACTAGCAGAAGAAACACCGGGGAGCTGTTTTTT
TRBJ2-5,TRBV7-5,-,-,CVRSLCPRTGKETQYF,TGTGTCAGAAGCCTATGCCCCCGGACAGGAAAAGAGACCCAGTACTTC
TRBJ1-2,TRBV5-1,-,once,CASSFGQKSDGYTF,TGCGCCAGCAGCTTCGGACAGAAGTCTGATGGCTACACCTTC
TRBJ1-2,TRBV28,-,-,CASTYQGNYGYTF,TGTGCCAGCACTTATCAGGGAAACTATGGCTACACCTTC
TRBJ1-1,TRBV2,-,-,CASSPEGGAAEAFF,TGTGCCAGCAGCCCCGAAGGGGGGGCCGCTGAAGCTTTCTTT
TRBJ2-3,TRBV5-1,TRBD2,-,CASSASGGSGTQYF,TGCGCCAGTAGCGCTAGCGGGGGTTCAGGTACGCAGTATTTT
TRBJ2-2,TRBV30,-,-,CAWSEQNTGELFF,TGTGCCTGGAGTGAGCAGAACACCGGGGAGCTGTTTTTT
TRBJ1-2,TRBV29-1,TRBD1,-,CSASTGSNYGYTF,TGCAGCGCCTCGACAGGGTCTAACTATGGCTACACCTTC
TRBJ2-7,TRBV7-9,-,-,CASSETDFNGEQYF,TGTGCCAGCAGCGAGACGGACTTCAACGGCGAGCAGTACTTC
TRBJ2-7,TRBV14,-,-,CASSLTRDPTYEQYF,TGTGCCAGCAGCCTCACCAGGGATCCGACCTACGAGCAGTACTTC
TRBJ1-1,TRBV27,-,-,CASRLGGSNTEAFF,TGTGCCAGCAGATTAGGCGGGTCGAACACTGAAGCTTTCTTT
TRBJ2-3,TRBV28,TRBD2,-,CASRRSGRVRADTQYF,TGTGCCAGCAGACGTAGCGGGAGAGTACGGGCAGATACGCAGTATTTT
TRBJ1-2,TRBV28,-,few,CASSLSRYGYTF,TGTGCCAGCAGTTTATCGAGGTATGGCTACACCTTC
TRBJ2-1,TRBV9,TRBD1,-,CASRNKRQGYYNEQFF,TGTGCCAGCAGAAACAAGCGACAGGGGTATTACAATGAGCAGTTCTTC
TRBJ2-7,TRBV28,-,-,CAISTRGRAYEQYF,TGTGCCATCTCGACCCGAGGTCGAGCCTACGAGCAGTACTTC
TRBJ2-7,TRBV21-1,-,-,CATIFNDFNLYEQYF,TGTGCCACCATATTTAACGACTTCAACCTCTACGAGCAGTACTTC
TRBJ1-5,TRBV19,-,-,CACTEVFSNQPQHF,TGTGCCTGTACGGAGGTTTTTAGCAATCAGCCCCAGCATTTT
TRBJ2-5,TRBV30,TRBD2,-,CAWMGASGRVETQYF,TGTGCCTGGATGGGGGCTAGCGGGAGAGTGGAGACCCAGTACTTC
TRBJ1-1,TRBV10-3,-,-,CAISGGLPRATEAFF,TGTGCCATCAGTGGAGGTTTACCGCGGGCCACTGAAGCTTTCTTT
TRBJ1-1,TRBV23-1,TRBD1,-,CASSQSGQGSDLDTEAFF,TGCGCCAGCAGTCAATCGGGACAGGGGTCAGATTTGGACACTGAAGCTTTCTTT
TRBJ1-5,TRBV19,-,-,CASRIQGPDQPQHF,TGTGCCAGTAGGATACAGGGCCCCGATCAGCCCCAGCATTTT
TRBJ1-2,TRBV28,TRBD1,-,CASSPSGTGVYGYTF,TGTGCCAGCAGTCCCTCCGGGACAGGGGTCTATGGCTACACCTTC
TRBJ2-3,TRBV5-1,-,-,CASSFNEATDTQYF,TGCGCCAGCAGCTTCAACGAGGCCACAGATACGCAGTATTTT
TRBJ2-2,TRBV7-2,-,once,CASSAHSPVANTGELFF,TGTGCCAGCAGCGCCCACTCCCCCGTAGCGAACACCGGGGAGCTGTTTTTT
TRBJ1-6,TRBV7-8,-,few,CASTRDIRVGYNSPLHF,TGTGCCAGCACCCGGGACATCCGGGTAGGGTATAATTCACCCCTCCACTTT
TRBJ2-7,TRBV25-1,TRBD2,few,CASSGGYEQYF,TGTGCCAGCTCGGGGGGCTACGAGCAGTACTTC
TRBJ1-2,TRBV29-1,TRBD1,-,CSVDRGLNYGYTF,TGCAGCGTTGACAGGGGGTTGAACTATGGCTACACCTTC
TRBJ2-2,TRBV21-1,-,once,CASSKKGGVPGELFF,TGTGCCAGCAGCAAAAAGGGGGGGGTCCCCGGGGAGCTGTTTTTT
TRBJ2-2,TRBV6-5,-,-,CASRNRVANTGELFF,TGTGCCAGCAGGAACAGGGTAGCGAACACCGGGGAGCTGTTTTTT
TRBJ2-5,TRBV5-1,TRBD1,-,CASSVGTVQETQYF,TGCGCCAGCAGCGTCGGGACAGTCCAAGAGACCCAGTACTTC
TRBJ2-5,TRBV5-1,-,-,CASSRTVSQETQYF,TGCGCCAGCAGCCGGACAGTATCACAAGAGACCCAGTACTTC
TRBJ1-3,TRBV3-1/TRBV3-2,-,-,CASSHGLDTIYF,TGTGCCAGCAGCCATGGGCTGGACACCATATATTTT
TRBJ2-5,TRBV13,TRBD2,-,CASSGRTSGNLQETQYF,TGTGCCAGCAGCGGAAGGACTAGCGGCAACCTACAAGAGACCCAGTACTTC
TRBJ2-2,TRBV7-2,-,-,CASSFRQTNTGELFF,TGTGCCAGCAGCTTCAGGCAGACGAACACCGGGGAGCTGTTTTTT
TRBJ2-6,TRBV19,TRBD1,-,CASSIGTGSGANVLTF,TGTGCCAGTAGTATAGGGACAGGCTCTGGGGCCAACGTCCTGACTTTC
TRBJ2-1,TRBV6-2/TRBV6-3,TRBD2,-,CASSYGGGEVEQFF,TGTGCCAGCAGTTACGGCGGGGGGGAAGTGGAGCAGTTCTTC
TRBJ1-5,TRBV6-5,-,-,CASTDRYSNQPQHF,TGTGCCAGCACCGACAGATATAGCAATCAGCCCCAGCATTTT
TRBJ1-5,TRBV6-5,TRBD1,-,CATGTGTTLGQPQHF,TGTGCCACGGGGACAGGGACAACGCTGGGTCAGCCCCAGCATTTT
TRBJ1-2,TRBV28,-,-,CASSLYRPGAWVYGYTF,TGTGCCAGCAGTTTATATAGGCCAGGGGCATGGGTCTATGGCTACACCTTC
TRBJ1-2,TRBV7-3,-,-,CASSLNGQSNYGYTF,TGTGCCAGCAGCTTAAACGGACAGTCTAACTATGGCTACACCTTC
TRBJ1-2,TRBV27,-,-,CASSLYRNYGYTF,TGTGCCAGCAGTTTATACAGGAACTATGGCTACACCTTC
TRBJ1-2,TRBV7-9,TRBD1,-,CASSLIGTGIGGYTF,TGTGCCAGCAGCTTAATCGGGACAGGGATTGGTGGCTACACCTTC
TRBJ2-3,TRBV4-2,-,once,CASSQDRGRGGRATDTQYF,TGTGCCAGCAGCCAAGACAGGGGGCGCGGCGGGAGAGCGACAGATACGCAGTATTTT
TRBJ1-2,TRBV28,-,few,CAHKPGQGNYGYTF,TGTGCCCATAAACCCGGGCAGGGAAACTATGGCTACACCTTC
TRBJ2-1,TRBV5-1,TRBD2,-,CASSLVALAVNNEQFF,TGCGCCAGCAGCTTGGTCGCGCTAGCGGTTAACAATGAGCAGTTCTTC
TRBJ1-1,TRBV3-1/TRBV3-2,-,-,CASSQVFREVEAFF,TGTGCCAGCAGCCAAGTCTTCAGGGAGGTTGAAGCTTTCTTT